The 29 T cell receptor beta chains below come from one sample, sequenced in a study of cytotoxic CD8 clonotypes in ibrutinib-treated CLL. The method was immunoSEQ multiplex PCR; TCRdb's version includes in-frame clones alone and lacks a portion of them. The table has roughly 180,000 clones, under 90% seen once. The sample consisted of PBMCs, taken after 24 months of ibrutinib treatment. These receptors were collected from a human donor with chronic lymphocytic leukemia.

The rearrangement links TRBV5-4 to TRBJ1-2, with D possibly TRBD1 on 6 matching bases. The CDR3 is 13 residues long. V lost 2 bases and J 2 bases, leaving 7 bases between the germline ends. Looked up from germline, CDR1 is SGHNT and CDR2 is YYREEE (reference sequence). The CDR3 nucleotides are TGTGCCAGCAGCTTTGACAGGAACTATGGCTACACCTTC. Encoded protein: CASSFDRNYGYTF. Using reference TRBV5-4 and TRBJ1-2 for the parts outside the CDR3, the full variable domain is ETGVTQSPTHLIKTRGQQVTLRCSSQSGHNTVSWYQQALGQGPQFIFQYYREEENGRGNFPPRFSGLQFPNYSSELNVNALELDDSALYLCASSFDRNYGYTFGSGTRLTVV.

The chain combines TRBV19 with TRBJ1-5, with D possibly matching TRBD1 (5 bases). The V gene's germline CDR1 is LNHDA and CDR2 SQIVND (reference sequence). Trimming shortened V by 3 bases and J by 9 bases, and 12 bases separated the two germline ends. The CDR3 extends over 13 amino acids. CDR3 in DNA: TGTGCCAGTAGTATCGGGGGTCCGGTGCCCCAGCATTTT. Its protein product is CASSIGGPVPQHF. Full variable domain (outside the CDR3, taken from reference TRBV19 and TRBJ1-5): DGGITQSPKYLFRKEGQNVTLSCEQNLNHDAMYWYRQDPGQGLRLIYYSQIVNDFQKGDIAEGYSVSREKKESFPLTVTSAQKNPTAFYLCASSIGGPVPQHFGDGTRLSIL.

The chain has TRBV4-3 and TRBJ2-2, with D possibly called TRBD1 or TRBD2 (5 bases each). V was pared by 0 bases and J by 6 bases, with 20 bases between. This CDR3 region has 18 residues. Germline CDR1 reads LGHNA; CDR2 reads YSLEER. The DNA of the CDR3 is TGCGCCAGCAGCCAAGATATAAAGGGGATGGGGACGGCCGGGGAGCTGTTTTTT. Its protein is CASSQDIKGMGTAGELFF.

The chain carries TRBV20-1 and TRBJ2-1; D tentatively reads TRBD1 or TRBD2 (6 bases each). Germline CDR1 reads DFQATT; CDR2 reads SNEGSKA (reference sequence). CDR3 length equals 11 residues. V lost 3 bases and J lost 10, with 10 bases in between. CDR3 amino acids: CSARGGHEQFF. The CDR3 nucleotides read TGCAGTGCTAGGGGGGGACACGAGCAGTTCTTC.

The J gene is TRBJ2-2, the V gene TRBV9; D ambiguous. The CDR3 sequence is 15 residues long. Germline V gene data show CDR1 as SGDLS and CDR2 as YYNGEE. The V end lost 2 bases, the J end lost 1 base, and 9 bases lay between the germline ends. The CDR3: CASSVLGKNTGELFF. CDR3 sequence (DNA): TGTGCCAGCAGCGTCCTGGGGAAGAACACCGGGGAGCTGTTTTTT. Drawing the rest from reference TRBV9 and TRBJ2-2, the complete variable domain is DSGVTQTPKHLITATGQRVTLRCSPRSGDLSVYWYQQSLDQGLQFLIQYYNGEERAKGNILERFSAQQFPDLHSELNLSSLELGDSALYFCASSVLGKNTGELFFGEGSRLTVL.

The J gene is TRBJ2-3, the V gene TRBV28, with 10 bases fitting TRBD2. The germline CDR1 and CDR2 sequences are MDHEN and SYDVKM. The length of the CDR3 is 15 residues. V lost 7 bases, J lost 2 bases, and 6 bases stayed unmatched. CDR3 bases: TGTGCCAGCAACTTCGGACTAGCGGACACAGATACGCAGTATTTT. Its translation is CASNFGLADTDTQYF.

The chain links TRBV18 to TRBJ1-1; D is undetermined. The germline CDR1 and CDR2 sequences are KGHSH and LQKENI. The length of the CDR3 is 13 residues. V gave up 6 bases and J gave up 2 bases, with 10 bases separating them. The CDR3 loop reads CASSASENTEAFF. DNA of the CDR3: TGTGCCAGCTCTGCAAGTGAAAACACTGAAGCTTTCTTT. Supplemented by reference TRBV18 and TRBJ1-1, the full variable domain reads NAGVMQNPRHLVRRRGQEARLRCSPMKGHSHVYWYRQLPEEGLKFMVYLQKENIIDESGMPKERFSAEFPKEGPSILRIQQVVRGDSAAYFCASSASENTEAFFGQGTRLTVV.

The rearrangement joins TRBV29-1 to TRBJ2-7; the match to TRBD1 covers 9 bases. CDR1 and CDR2 (germline): SQVTM, ANQGSEA. The V and J ends lost 1 base and 4 bases, in that order; junction bases with no gene match: 8. The CDR3 has 15 amino acids. CDR3 in DNA: TGCAGCGTTGAAGGGCCACAGGGGGCGAATTACGAGCAGTACTTC. Its translation: CSVEGPQGANYEQYF.

In this sample, this clone turned up once. The rearrangement uses TRBV5-1 and TRBJ1-1; D might be TRBD1 (5 bases). V lost 4 bases and J 4 bases, leaving 23 bases between the germline ends. Germline V gives CDR1 SGHRS, CDR2 YFSETQ. The CDR3 has 17 residues. The CDR3 loop is CASSPKRVREPSTEAFF. CDR3 nucleotides: TGCGCCAGCAGCCCCAAACGAGTCAGGGAACCCAGCACTGAAGCTTTCTTT.

CDR3 sequence reads: CASSKDRGHRSQHF. The CDR3 bases are TGTGCCAGCAGTAAGGACAGGGGCCATAGGTCCCAGCATTTT. The chain carries TRBV28 and TRBJ1-5; 9 nucleotides agree with TRBD1. V lost 5 bases and J lost 11; bases outside the gene matches: 10. This CDR3 is built from 14 residues. Per the germline V gene, CDR1 is MDHEN and CDR2 is SYDVKM.

The sample holds one count of this clone. V is TRBV4-2 and J is TRBJ1-2, with 11 bases matching TRBD1. V shed 5 bases, J shed 3 bases, and the junction held 5 bases outside the gene matches. Per the germline V gene, CDR1 is LGHNA and CDR2 is YNFKEQ. This CDR3 has 15 amino acids. The CDR3 loop is CASSTRDRGDYGYTF. CDR3 DNA: TGTGCCAGCAGCACTCGGGACAGGGGGGACTATGGCTACACCTTC.

The table lists this clone with a count of one. CDR3 in DNA: TGTGCCAGCAGCCGGCAAAAGTCCTACAATTACGACAATGAGCAGTTCTTC. This codes for CASSRQKSYNYDNEQFF. The chain joins TRBV11-2 to TRBJ2-1; D call uncertain. Trimming pared 5 bases from V and 5 bases from J, leaving 22 bases between. The length of the CDR3 is 17 residues. Germline values: CDR1 SGHAT, CDR2 FQNNGV.

The chain employs TRBV5-1 and TRBJ1-1, with a weak D call TRBD1 (5 bases). CDR1 and CDR2 (germline): SGHRS, YFSETQ. V lost 5 bases and J 1 base, leaving 15 bases between the germline ends. CDR3 size: 15 residues. CDR3 in amino acids: CASSYTRGENTEAFF. In DNA, the CDR3 is TGCGCCAGCAGTTATACCCGGGGGGAGAACACTGAAGCTTTCTTT.

The chain carries TRBV7-9 and TRBJ2-7; either TRBD1 or TRBD2 may supply D (6 bases each). CDR3 length equals 15 residues. V was clipped by 1 base and J by 2 bases, with 12 bases between them. Germline values: CDR1 SEHNR, CDR2 FQNEAQ (reference sequence). Here the CDR3 reads CASSLDGGRTYEQYF. CDR3 DNA sequence: TGTGCCAGCAGCTTAGACGGGGGCCGAACCTACGAGCAGTACTTC.

The rearrangement links TRBV7-9 to TRBJ2-5, with 8 bases fitting TRBD1. Germline values: CDR1 SEHNR, CDR2 FQNEAQ (reference sequence). The CDR3 has 14 residues. V lost 2 bases, J lost 4 bases, and 3 bases stayed unmatched. The DNA for the CDR3 is TGTGCCAGCAGCTTACAGGGGGCGGGAGAGACCCAGTACTTC. It codes for CASSLQGAGETQYF.

This chain links TRBV5-1 with TRBJ2-1; the match to TRBD2 covers 14 bases. Germline CDR1 and CDR2: SGHRS and YFSETQ. With V trimmed by 5 bases and J by 4 bases, 5 bases remained unmatched. The CDR3 has 16 amino acids. The CDR3 sequence: CASRLTSGRVYNEQFF. In DNA form, the CDR3 reads TGCGCCAGCAGACTGACTAGCGGGAGGGTATACAATGAGCAGTTCTTC.

V and J are TRBV4-1 and TRBJ2-3, with TRBD1 identical over 8 bases. The germline V gene has CDR1 MGHRA and CDR2 YSYEKL. CDR3 length: 13 residues. J was trimmed by 8 bases and V by 4 bases; bases with no gene match: 5. CDR3 residues: CASSLGQGGTQYF. DNA of the CDR3: TGCGCCAGCAGCCTTGGACAGGGCGGTACGCAGTATTTT.

The genes are TRBV7-2 and TRBJ2-3, with D hard to call. The CDR3 contains 15 residues. V dropped 0 bases and J dropped 0 bases, with 7 bases sitting between them. Germline CDR1 is SGHTA and CDR2 is FQGNSA. CDR3 in amino acids: CASSLALYSTDTQYF. The DNA for the CDR3 is TGTGCCAGCAGCTTAGCGCTCTATAGCACAGATACGCAGTATTTT. Looking up the rest from reference TRBV7-2 and TRBJ2-3 gives the full variable domain: GAGVSQSPSNKVTEKGKDVELRCDPISGHTALYWYRQSLGQGLEFLIYFQGNSAPDKSGLPSDRFSAERTGGSVSTLTIQRTQQEDSAVYLCASSLALYSTDTQYFGPGTRLTVL.

The rearrangement links TRBV7-9 to TRBJ1-2, with 10 bases matching TRBD1. The J segment lost 6 bases and the V segment lost 5 bases, leaving 6 bases of the junction unmatched. Germline V CDR1 and CDR2: SEHNR, FQNEAQ (reference sequence). The CDR3 covers 14 residues. The CDR3: CASSKTGGADGYTF. CDR3 in DNA: TGTGCCAGCAGCAAGACAGGGGGCGCGGATGGCTACACCTTC.

J is TRBJ1-2 and V is TRBV18, with D perhaps matching TRBD1 (5 bases). Trimming removed 4 bases from V and 6 bases from J, with 15 bases in between. CDR1 is KGHSH and CDR2 is LQKENI in the germline V gene. The CDR3 length is 14 residues. The CDR3 here is CASSLTDGGNGYTF. CDR3 in DNA: TGTGCCAGCTCACTTACGGACGGGGGAAATGGCTACACCTTC.

CDR3 sequence (DNA): TGTGCCAGAAGCCCCGGGGGCTCCAATCAGCCCCAGCATTTT. As protein: CARSPGGSNQPQHF. The chain joins TRBV5-3 to TRBJ1-5, with a tentative D call TRBD1 (6 bases). TRBV5-3 is reported as an ORF; its role is uncertain. The CDR3 is made up of 14 amino acids. V was pared by 4 bases and J by 3 bases, with 11 bases between.

The CDR3 DNA sequence: TGTGCCAGCAGCTTAGACGAATATAGCAATCAGCCCCAGCATTTT. Amino acids: CASSLDEYSNQPQHF. The rearrangement uses TRBV7-8 and TRBJ1-5, with D hard to call. Trimming removed 1 base at V and 0 bases at J, with 7 bases between. Germline CDR1 SGHVS, CDR2 FQNEAQ. This CDR3 region has 15 residues.

The rearrangement links TRBV5-4 to TRBJ2-6; D call uncertain. V was cut by 0 bases and J by 0 bases, with 13 bases left in between. CDR3 length: 18 residues. Germline V gene lookup returns CDR1 SGHNT and CDR2 YYREEE (reference sequence). DNA for the CDR3: TGTGCCAGCAGCTTGGCCTCTGGCGGCGGCTCTGGGGCCAACGTCCTGACTTTC. Protein product: CASSLASGGGSGANVLTF. The whole variable domain, remainder taken from reference TRBV5-4 and TRBJ2-6, is ETGVTQSPTHLIKTRGQQVTLRCSSQSGHNTVSWYQQALGQGPQFIFQYYREEENGRGNFPPRFSGLQFPNYSSELNVNALELDDSALYLCASSLASGGGSGANVLTFGAGSRLTVL.

CDR3 sequence reads: CASSSGTSGGELFF. The CDR3 DNA follows: TGTGCCAGCAGTTCCGGGACTAGCGGCGGGGAGCTGTTTTTT. V usage is TRBV7-2 and J usage is TRBJ2-2; 11 positions agree with TRBD2. Trimming removed 6 bases from V and 7 bases from J; junction bases left unmatched: 4. The CDR3 length is 14 residues. Germline V gene data show CDR1 as SGHTA and CDR2 as FQGNSA.

The gene calls are TRBV19 and TRBJ1-1; D unresolved. This CDR3 is 13 amino acids long. Trimming shortened V by 5 bases and J by 4 bases, and 11 bases separated the two germline ends. Per germline, CDR1 LNHDA and CDR2 SQIVND (reference sequence). CDR3 coding DNA: TGTGCCAGTAGTCTCCCTCGACTCACTGAAGCTTTCTTT. Residues: CASSLPRLTEAFF.

The genes are TRBV7-5 and TRBJ2-7. TRBV7-5 is tagged as a pseudogene. CDR3 length: 12 residues. The CDR3 nucleotides read TGTGTCAGAAGCCTTCCACCGCACGAGCAGTACTTC. Its translation is CVRSLPPHEQYF.

V usage is TRBV28 and J usage is TRBJ1-1; D gene uncertain. This CDR3 has 15 amino acids. The V gene's germline CDR1 is MDHEN and CDR2 SYDVKM. V shed 5 bases and J shed 4 bases, with 17 bases lying between them. The CDR3 reads CASSNPRGVGTEAFF. The CDR3 DNA follows: TGTGCCAGCAGTAACCCGCGTGGGGTTGGCACTGAAGCTTTCTTT.

The V gene is TRBV30, the J gene TRBJ2-7; D remains unclear. Germline V CDR1 and CDR2: GTSNPN, SVGIG (reference sequence). The CDR3 has 12 amino acids. Trimming took 4 bases from V and 5 from J, leaving 12 bases between them. CDR3 nucleotides: TGTGCCTGGATGGGGTTCGGCGACGAGCAGTACTTC. Protein product: CAWMGFGDEQYF.

The CDR3: CASSLIRDRGDTEAFF. For the CDR3, the DNA is TGTGCCAGCAGCTTGATCCGGGACAGGGGGGACACTGAAGCTTTCTTT. The chain is built from TRBV5-5 and TRBJ1-1; 11 bases are shared with TRBD1. Trimming at V came to 1 base and at J to 3 bases, leaving 5 bases not matched to a gene. The CDR3 has 16 residues. Per the germline V gene, CDR1 is SGHKS and CDR2 is YYEKEE (reference sequence).